A selection of T cell receptor beta chains follows, all from one sample in a study of CD8 T cells in Susac syndrome. TCRdb itself ran the immunoSEQ multiplex PCR reads through MiXCR, one entry per CDR3 protein. The sample includes roughly 250,000 distinct CDR3 sequences, 95% to 97% of them seen just once. The sequenced sample consisted of CD4+ T cells from PBMCs. The receptors come from a human donor with Susac syndrome. Each CDR3 is given with its conserved first and last residue. The D gene is left open where the match is weak. Not every row has a clone size; where given, it reads once, few, many or a size class.

clone size,J gene,D gene,V gene,CDR3 DNA,CDR3 protein
-,TRBJ1-2,-,TRBV28,TGTGCCACCCTAGGACACATCTATGGCTACACCTTC,CATLGHIYGYTF
-,TRBJ2-3,-,TRBV3-1,TGTGCCAGCAGCCAATCCGCGGGAGATACGCAGTATTTT,CASSQSAGDTQYF
-,TRBJ2-3,TRBD2,TRBV4-1,TGCGCCAGCAGCCAAGGAACACTAGCGTGGGACACAGATACGCAGTATTTT,CASSQGTLAWDTDTQYF
-,TRBJ1-1,-,TRBV20-1,TGCAGTGCCCCGCGAGTCCAGAACACTGAAGCTTTCTTT,CSAPRVQNTEAFF
-,TRBJ2-2,TRBD2,TRBV7-8,TGTGCCAGCAGCTTTCGGGAGGGGGACACCGGGGAGCTGTTTTTT,CASSFREGDTGELFF
-,TRBJ1-1,TRBD1,TRBV7-9,TGTGCCAGCAGCAGTGGGACAGGTTTGAACACTGAAGCTTTCTTT,CASSSGTGLNTEAFF
-,TRBJ2-7,TRBD1,TRBV5-1,TGCGCCAGCAGCTACCGGGACAGCTACGAGCAGTACTTC,CASSYRDSYEQYF
-,TRBJ2-4,-,TRBV11-2,TGTGCCAGCAGCCGGGACGCCCTAGCCAAAAACATTCAGTACTTC,CASSRDALAKNIQYF
-,TRBJ2-5,-,TRBV14,TGTGCCAGCAGCCAACCCACAGGGTTTCGAGAGACCCAGTACTTC,CASSQPTGFRETQYF
-,TRBJ2-1,-,TRBV5-4,TGTGCCAGCAGCTTGGTGCACAATGAGCAGTTCTTC,CASSLVHNEQFF
-,TRBJ2-1,-,TRBV29-1,TGCAGCGTAAGGGTGTTAGGAGGATCCAATGAGCAGTTCTTC,CSVRVLGGSNEQFF
once,TRBJ1-2,TRBD1,TRBV12-3/TRBV12-4,TGTGCCAGCACCTTAGGGGGCAGCTATGGCTACACCTTC,CASTLGGSYGYTF
-,TRBJ1-5,TRBD1,TRBV15,TGTGCCACTGGACAGGGCCGAGTGAGCAATCAGCCCCAGCATTTT,CATGQGRVSNQPQHF
-,TRBJ2-7,TRBD2,TRBV20-1,TGCAGTGCTAGAGCGGGACTAGCGGGGCTCTCCCCCTACGAGCAGTACTTC,CSARAGLAGLSPYEQYF
-,TRBJ2-5,-,TRBV15,TGTGCCACCTCGAAGAACCAAGAGACCCAGTACTTC,CATSKNQETQYF
-,TRBJ2-7,-,TRBV25-1,TGTGCCAGCACTCCTCCAGGGATTGTCTACGAGCAGTACTTC,CASTPPGIVYEQYF
-,TRBJ2-4,TRBD2,TRBV3-1,TGTGCCAGCAGCCGCCTAGGGGCGGGAGAGTCCAAAAACATTCAGTACTTC,CASSRLGAGESKNIQYF
-,TRBJ2-1,TRBD1,TRBV20-1,TGCAGTGCCAGAACTGACAGGGATGGGGAGTTCTTC,CSARTDRDGEFF
-,TRBJ2-5,-,TRBV5-1,TGCGCCAGCAGCTTGGCACCGGGAGAGAAGACCCAGTACTTC,CASSLAPGEKTQYF
-,TRBJ1-2,TRBD1,TRBV3-1,TGTGCCAGCAGCGCACGGGACAGGGGGCACACCTTC,CASSARDRGHTF
-,TRBJ2-5,-,TRBV12-3/TRBV12-4,TGTGCCAGCAGTTTTTCTGCTGGGCAAGAGACCCAGTACTTC,CASSFSAGQETQYF
-,TRBJ2-5,-,TRBV20-1,TGCAGTGCTAGGGAGGTGAACCAAGAGACCCAGTACTTC,CSAREVNQETQYF
-,TRBJ2-1,-,TRBV7-9,TGTGCCAGCAGCTTAGCGCGCATAGGGTCCAAGGAGCAGTTCTTC,CASSLARIGSKEQFF
-,TRBJ2-7,TRBD1,TRBV11-2,TGTGCCAGCAGCACCCGACAGGGGGCTTACGAGCAGTACTTC,CASSTRQGAYEQYF